This TCR beta chain came from a study of blood T cells in healthy people across ages (dated by TCRdb to the mid-2010s). As for the study more broadly: In model experiments, template switching captured roughly one uniquely barcoded TCR beta cDNA molecule for every two T cells. Using deep sequencing normalized with unique cDNA molecular identifiers, the study measured how TCR beta repertoire diversity changes with age. The donors were divided into four age groups: young (average approximately 17 years), middle-aged (over 35), aged (roughly 66) and long-lived (about 80). To avoid experimental bias, donors of different ages were spread randomly across the sequencing lanes. Using the same blood draw, the study looked at two additional independent replicas of 1 million unique cDNA reads for two donors, one aged 18 to 30 and the other aged 80 or older. Overall study outcomes, separate from this receptor: Compared with the aged group, more naive CD4+ T cells, fewer expanded clones and increased TCR diversity were shown by the long-lived group, suggesting age selection. As age increased, observed TCR beta diversity per million T cells dropped in a roughly linear way, and a significant reduction was already evident by age around 41. Donor CMV infection status was unknown, potentially confounding age-related changes in expanded clonotypes. Total diversity estimates from one million sequenced T cells were considered lower bounds and underestimates. Conclusive comparison of naive and antigen-experienced compartments was prevented by the profiling of bulk unsorted PBMCs. There was a strong correlation between observed TCR beta diversity and the percentage of naive T cells measured by flow cytometry.

The library relied on 5' RACE. Data came from an Illumina HiSeq 2500. A second roughly 6 to 11 cycle PCR used a sample-barcoded 5' primer and a J-beta primer mix. A template-switch 5' adaptor carrying 12 random nucleotides introduced a unique molecular identifier onto each TCR beta cDNA molecule. At least 3 million CDR3-containing paired-end reads were obtained from each sample. The Mint cDNA synthesis kit, primed by a TRBC-specific oligonucleotide, was used to synthesize first-strand cDNA from all RNA. All cDNA was treated with uracil-DNA glycosylase and then went through a first 18-cycle PCR with the universal primers M1SS and BC2_uni_R. Regarding the original processing steps: For normalization, 1 million high-quality reads, each with a distinct molecular identifier, were randomly selected from each sample. Reads with shared molecular identifiers were discarded instead of being binned into consensus sequences. CDR3 identification, clonotype clustering and error correction used MiTCR with a Q25 quality threshold and the strictest error-elimination algorithm. A nonparametric unseen species model with Euler transformation was used to estimate a lower bound on total TCR beta diversity. Through fastp at Q25 and MiXCR, TCRdb rebuilt clones from the public reads, retaining in-frame beta chains. Rows are combined by CDR3 protein, so each entry shows the most common genes and DNA. The V and J calls here are based on TCRdb, not the publication. This sample holds about 1.6 million distinct CDR3 sequences; about 31% were observed only once. The biggest ten clones account for around 11% of the sample.

With respect to this clonotype: There is no known antigen for this receptor. Per-base qualities were not stored, and no clone one base away is much larger.

Systemically healthy Caucasian individuals from Russia, 35 to 50 in total and aged roughly 6 to 90 years, were included as donors. About 10 milliliters of peripheral blood were collected from each donor into EDTA-treated Vacutainer tubes. Ficoll-Paque density-gradient centrifugation was used to isolate PBMCs, with at least 7 million per sample. Trizol reagent was used to extract total RNA from PBMCs, with at least 5.5 micrograms per sample. The percentages of naive CD45RAhigh/CD27high T cells were determined by flow cytometry on a PBMC aliquot from every donor. CDR1 and CDR2 are read off the germline V gene as SQVTM and ANQGSEA. The CDR3 sequence holds 15 residues, the cysteine and phenylalanine included. Left in the record is the CDR3 DNA by itself, 45 bases read in frame from the first base. V is cut back by 4 bases and J by 0 bases, with 7 bases in the junction unmatched.

The receptor comes from a woman younger than 45 in good health. Sample: blood. This chain joins TRBV29-1 to TRBJ2-3; 7 bases in the junction line up with TRBD2. The DNA sequence follows: TGCAGCGTTGTTCTAGCGGATTCTAGCACAGATACGCAGTATTTT. Translated, this is CSVVLADSSTDTQYF.